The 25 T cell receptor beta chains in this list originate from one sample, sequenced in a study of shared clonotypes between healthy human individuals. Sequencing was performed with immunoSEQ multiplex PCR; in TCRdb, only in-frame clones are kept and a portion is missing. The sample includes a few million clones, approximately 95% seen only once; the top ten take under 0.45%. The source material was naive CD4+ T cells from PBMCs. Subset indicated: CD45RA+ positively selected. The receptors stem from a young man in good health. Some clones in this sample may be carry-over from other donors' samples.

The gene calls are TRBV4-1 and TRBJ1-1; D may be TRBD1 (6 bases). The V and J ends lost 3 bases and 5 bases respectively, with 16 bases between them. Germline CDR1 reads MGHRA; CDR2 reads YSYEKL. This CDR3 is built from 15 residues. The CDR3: CASSQGGREGTEAFF. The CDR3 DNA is TGCGCCAGCAGCCAGGGGGGCAGGGAGGGGACTGAAGCTTTCTTT.

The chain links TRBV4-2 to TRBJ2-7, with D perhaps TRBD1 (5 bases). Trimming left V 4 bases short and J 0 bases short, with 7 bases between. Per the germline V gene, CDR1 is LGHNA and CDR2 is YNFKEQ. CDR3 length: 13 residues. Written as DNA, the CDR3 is TGTGCCAGCAGCCGGGGCTCCTCCTACGAGCAGTACTTC. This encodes CASSRGSSYEQYF.

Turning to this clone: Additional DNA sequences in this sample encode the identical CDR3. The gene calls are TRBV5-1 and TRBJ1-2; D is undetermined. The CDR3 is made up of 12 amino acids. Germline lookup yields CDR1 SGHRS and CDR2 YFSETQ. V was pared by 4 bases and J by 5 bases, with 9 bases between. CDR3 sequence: CASSLGTYGYTF. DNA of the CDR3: TGCGCCAGCAGCCTTGGAACTTATGGCTACACCTTC.

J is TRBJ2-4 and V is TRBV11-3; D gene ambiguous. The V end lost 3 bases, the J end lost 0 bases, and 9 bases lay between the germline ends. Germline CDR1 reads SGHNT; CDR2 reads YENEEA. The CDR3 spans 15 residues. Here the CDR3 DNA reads TGTGCCAGCAGCTTTTGGGTGTTAGCCAAAAACATTCAGTACTTC. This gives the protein CASSFWVLAKNIQYF.

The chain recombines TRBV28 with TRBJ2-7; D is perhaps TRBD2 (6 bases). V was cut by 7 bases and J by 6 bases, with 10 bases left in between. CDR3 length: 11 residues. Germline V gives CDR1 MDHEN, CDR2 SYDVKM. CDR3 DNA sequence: TGTGCCAGCACCTACGGGGGCGAGCAGTACTTC. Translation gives CASTYGGEQYF.

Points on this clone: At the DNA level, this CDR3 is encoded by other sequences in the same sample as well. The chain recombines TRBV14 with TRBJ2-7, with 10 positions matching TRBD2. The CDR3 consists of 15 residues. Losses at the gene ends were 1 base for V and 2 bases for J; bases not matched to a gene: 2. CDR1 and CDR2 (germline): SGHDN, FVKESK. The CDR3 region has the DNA TGTGCCAGCAGCCAAGGGCTAGCGGGAGCCTACGAGCAGTACTTC. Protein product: CASSQGLAGAYEQYF.

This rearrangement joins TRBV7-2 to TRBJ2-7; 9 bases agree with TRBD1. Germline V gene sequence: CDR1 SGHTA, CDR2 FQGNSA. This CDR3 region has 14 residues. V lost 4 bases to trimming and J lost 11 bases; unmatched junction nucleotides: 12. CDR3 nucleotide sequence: TGTGCCAGCAGCTCGTACCTACAGGGGGCGATGAAGTACTTC. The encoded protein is CASSSYLQGAMKYF.

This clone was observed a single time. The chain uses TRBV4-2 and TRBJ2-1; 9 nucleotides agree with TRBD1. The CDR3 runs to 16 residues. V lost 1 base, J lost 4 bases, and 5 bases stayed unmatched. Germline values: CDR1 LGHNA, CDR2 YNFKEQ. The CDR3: CASSQARGQGYNEQFF. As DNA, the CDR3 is TGTGCCAGCAGCCAAGCGAGGGGACAGGGATACAATGAGCAGTTCTTC.

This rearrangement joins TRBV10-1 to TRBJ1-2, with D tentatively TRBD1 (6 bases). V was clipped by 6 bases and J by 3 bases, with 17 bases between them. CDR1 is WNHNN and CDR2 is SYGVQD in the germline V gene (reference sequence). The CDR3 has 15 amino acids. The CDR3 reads CASRGGQNPYYGYTF. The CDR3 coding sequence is TGCGCCAGCAGGGGGGGCCAAAACCCCTACTATGGCTACACCTTC.

In DNA form, the CDR3 reads TGTGGCACCGGAGAGCCGGGGGAAGATAGCAATCAGCCCCAGCATTTT. Translating it yields CGTGEPGEDSNQPQHF. The gene calls are TRBV28 and TRBJ1-5, with TRBD1 as a possible D gene (5 bases). CDR1 and CDR2 (germline): MDHEN, SYDVKM. The CDR3 length is 16 residues.

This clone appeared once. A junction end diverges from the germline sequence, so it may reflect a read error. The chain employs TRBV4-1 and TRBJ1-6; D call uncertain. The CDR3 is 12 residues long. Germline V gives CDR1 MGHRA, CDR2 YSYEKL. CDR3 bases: TGCGCCAGCAGCCATATTAATGCACCCCTCCACTTT. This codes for CASSHINAPLHF.

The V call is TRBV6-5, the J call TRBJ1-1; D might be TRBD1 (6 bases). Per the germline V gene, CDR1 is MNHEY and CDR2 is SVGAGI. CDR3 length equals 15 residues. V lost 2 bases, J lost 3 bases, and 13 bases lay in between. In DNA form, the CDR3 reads TGTGCCAGCAGTTACAGGGGGGTCGGGGACACTGAAGCTTTCTTT. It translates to CASSYRGVGDTEAFF.

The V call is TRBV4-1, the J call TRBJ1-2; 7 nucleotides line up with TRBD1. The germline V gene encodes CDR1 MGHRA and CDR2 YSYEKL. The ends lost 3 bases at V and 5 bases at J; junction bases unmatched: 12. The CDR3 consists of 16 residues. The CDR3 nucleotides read TGCGCCAGCAGCCAGGTCCTCCGGGACAGCCCTTATGGCTACACCTTC. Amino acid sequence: CASSQVLRDSPYGYTF.

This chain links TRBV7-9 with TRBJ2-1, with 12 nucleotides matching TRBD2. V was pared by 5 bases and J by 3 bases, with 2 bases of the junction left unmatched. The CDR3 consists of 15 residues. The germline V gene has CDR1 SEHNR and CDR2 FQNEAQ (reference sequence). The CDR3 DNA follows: TGTGCCAGCAGCGGGGGACTAGCGGGCTACAATGAGCAGTTCTTC. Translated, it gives CASSGGLAGYNEQFF.

CDR3 in amino acids: CASSQSRDPNYGYTF. The DNA of the CDR3 is TGTGCCAGCAGCCAAAGCAGAGATCCTAACTATGGCTACACCTTC. The V gene is TRBV2, the J gene TRBJ1-2; no reliable D call. Trimming shortened V by 6 bases and J by 0 bases, and 14 bases separated the two germline ends. This CDR3 has 15 amino acids. Germline CDR1 reads SNHLY; CDR2 reads FYNNEI.

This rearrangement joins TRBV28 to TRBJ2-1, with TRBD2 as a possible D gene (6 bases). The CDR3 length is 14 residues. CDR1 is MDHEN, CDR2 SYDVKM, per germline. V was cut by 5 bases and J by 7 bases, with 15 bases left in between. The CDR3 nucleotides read TGTGCCAGCAGTCCTCCCGACCGGGGGAATGAGCAGTTCTTC. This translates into CASSPPDRGNEQFF. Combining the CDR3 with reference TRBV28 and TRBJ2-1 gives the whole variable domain DVKVTQSSRYLVKRTGEKVFLECVQDMDHENMFWYRQDPGLGLRLIYFSYDVKMKEKGDIPEGYSVSREKKERFSLILESASTNQTSMYLCASSPPDRGNEQFFGPGTRLTVL.

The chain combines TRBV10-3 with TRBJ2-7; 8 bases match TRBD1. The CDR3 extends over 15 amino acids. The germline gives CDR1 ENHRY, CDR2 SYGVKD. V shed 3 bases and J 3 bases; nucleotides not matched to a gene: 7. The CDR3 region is CAISDPDRGGYEQYF. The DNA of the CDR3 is TGTGCCATCAGTGATCCTGACAGGGGTGGCTACGAGCAGTACTTC.

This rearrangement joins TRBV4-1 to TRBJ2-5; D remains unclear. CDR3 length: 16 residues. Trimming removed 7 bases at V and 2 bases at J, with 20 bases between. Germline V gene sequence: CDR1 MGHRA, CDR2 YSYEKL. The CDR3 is CASTPGQVGYQETQYF. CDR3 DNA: TGCGCCAGCACCCCCGGCCAGGTGGGATATCAAGAGACCCAGTACTTC.

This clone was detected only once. CDR3 protein: CASSSGTALNSGNTIYF. CDR3 nucleotides: TGTGCCAGCAGCTCGGGGACAGCCTTAAACTCTGGAAACACCATATATTTT. This chain connects TRBV7-9 to TRBJ1-3, with 7 bases lining up with TRBD1. CDR3 size: 17 residues. Germline trimming cut 4 bases from V and 0 bases from J; bases unmatched to any gene: 9. Germline V gene sequence: CDR1 SEHNR, CDR2 FQNEAQ (reference sequence).

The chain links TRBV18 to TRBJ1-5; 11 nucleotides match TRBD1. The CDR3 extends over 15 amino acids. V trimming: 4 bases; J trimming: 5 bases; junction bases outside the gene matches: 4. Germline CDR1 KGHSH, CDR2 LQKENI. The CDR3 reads CASSRTGGWDQPQHF. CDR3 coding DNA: TGTGCCAGCTCACGGACAGGGGGCTGGGATCAGCCCCAGCATTTT.

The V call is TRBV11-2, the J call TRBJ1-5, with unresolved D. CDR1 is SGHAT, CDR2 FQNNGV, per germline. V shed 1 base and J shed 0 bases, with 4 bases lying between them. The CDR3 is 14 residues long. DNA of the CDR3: TGTGCCAGCAGCTTAGCCCCTAGCAATCAGCCCCAGCATTTT. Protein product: CASSLAPSNQPQHF.

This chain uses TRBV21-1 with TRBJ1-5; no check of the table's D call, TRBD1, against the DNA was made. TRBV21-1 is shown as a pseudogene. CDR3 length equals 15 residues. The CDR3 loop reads CASSRGRGGNQPQHF. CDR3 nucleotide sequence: TGTGCCAGCAGCAGGGGCAGGGGAGGCAATCAGCCCCAGCATTTT.

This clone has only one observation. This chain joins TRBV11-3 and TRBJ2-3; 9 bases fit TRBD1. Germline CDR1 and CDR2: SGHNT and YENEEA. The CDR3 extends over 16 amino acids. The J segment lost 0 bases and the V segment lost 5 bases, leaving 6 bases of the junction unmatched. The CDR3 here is CASSQTGGASTDTQYF. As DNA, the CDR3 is TGTGCCAGCAGCCAGACAGGGGGAGCTAGCACAGATACGCAGTATTTT.

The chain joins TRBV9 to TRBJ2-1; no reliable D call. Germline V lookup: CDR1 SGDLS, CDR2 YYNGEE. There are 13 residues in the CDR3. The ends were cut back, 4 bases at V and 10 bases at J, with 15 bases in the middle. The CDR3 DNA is TGTGCCAGCAGCCCGCAGTGGGGTTTAGAGCAGTTCTTC. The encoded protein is CASSPQWGLEQFF.

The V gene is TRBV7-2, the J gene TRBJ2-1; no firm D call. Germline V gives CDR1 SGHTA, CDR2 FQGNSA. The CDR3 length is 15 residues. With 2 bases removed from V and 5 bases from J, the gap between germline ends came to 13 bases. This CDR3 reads CASSLSARPDNEQFF. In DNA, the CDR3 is TGTGCCAGCAGCTTATCAGCCCGTCCGGACAATGAGCAGTTCTTC. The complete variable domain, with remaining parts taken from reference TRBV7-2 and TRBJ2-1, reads GAGVSQSPSNKVTEKGKDVELRCDPISGHTALYWYRQSLGQGLEFLIYFQGNSAPDKSGLPSDRFSAERTGGSVSTLTIQRTQQEDSAVYLCASSLSARPDNEQFFGPGTRLTVL.